This paragraph reports one TCR beta chain. Antigen: not known. Time point noted: persistent/refractory GD, antithyroid drugs over 5 years with positive TRAb. Following extraction of RNA from PBMCs, that RNA was used to make the TCR library. Construction of TCR beta libraries relied on iRepertoire HTBI primers and on Arm-PCR targeting CDR3 regions. Original handling: Gene usage covered over 55 TRBV and 14 to 15 TRBJ segments. TCRdb independently ran MiXCR on the multiplex PCR reads; one entry per CDR3 protein. TCRdb, not the original authors, processed these V and J calls. Counted here are a few hundred thousand distinct CDR3 sequences, around 24% occurring once; the ten biggest clones make up approximately 26%. The CDR3 sequence is 14 residues long. After removal of 5 bases from V and 5 bases from J, the junction contained 4 bases not matched to a gene. Germline CDR1 MDHEN, CDR2 SYDVKM. The data are from a study of regulatory T cells in long-lasting Graves disease. Across the whole study: With positive TSH receptor antibodies and over 5 years of antithyroid drugs, Graves' disease was considered persistent. Points from the study as a whole: Those with persistent Graves' had less TCR diversity than newly diagnosed patients. New patients shared fewer public clonotypes (approximately 970) than persistent patients did (approximately 2,700).

The receptor comes from a female donor with Graves disease. Material: peripheral blood mononuclear cells (PBMCs), obtained when the disease was refractory, from a patient treated with antithyroid drugs. The genes are TRBV28 and TRBJ2-5; TRBD2 matches at 11 bases. CDR3 amino acids: CASSRLAGLETQYF. For the CDR3, the DNA is TGTGCCAGCAGTCGACTAGCGGGACTTGAGACCCAGTACTTC.